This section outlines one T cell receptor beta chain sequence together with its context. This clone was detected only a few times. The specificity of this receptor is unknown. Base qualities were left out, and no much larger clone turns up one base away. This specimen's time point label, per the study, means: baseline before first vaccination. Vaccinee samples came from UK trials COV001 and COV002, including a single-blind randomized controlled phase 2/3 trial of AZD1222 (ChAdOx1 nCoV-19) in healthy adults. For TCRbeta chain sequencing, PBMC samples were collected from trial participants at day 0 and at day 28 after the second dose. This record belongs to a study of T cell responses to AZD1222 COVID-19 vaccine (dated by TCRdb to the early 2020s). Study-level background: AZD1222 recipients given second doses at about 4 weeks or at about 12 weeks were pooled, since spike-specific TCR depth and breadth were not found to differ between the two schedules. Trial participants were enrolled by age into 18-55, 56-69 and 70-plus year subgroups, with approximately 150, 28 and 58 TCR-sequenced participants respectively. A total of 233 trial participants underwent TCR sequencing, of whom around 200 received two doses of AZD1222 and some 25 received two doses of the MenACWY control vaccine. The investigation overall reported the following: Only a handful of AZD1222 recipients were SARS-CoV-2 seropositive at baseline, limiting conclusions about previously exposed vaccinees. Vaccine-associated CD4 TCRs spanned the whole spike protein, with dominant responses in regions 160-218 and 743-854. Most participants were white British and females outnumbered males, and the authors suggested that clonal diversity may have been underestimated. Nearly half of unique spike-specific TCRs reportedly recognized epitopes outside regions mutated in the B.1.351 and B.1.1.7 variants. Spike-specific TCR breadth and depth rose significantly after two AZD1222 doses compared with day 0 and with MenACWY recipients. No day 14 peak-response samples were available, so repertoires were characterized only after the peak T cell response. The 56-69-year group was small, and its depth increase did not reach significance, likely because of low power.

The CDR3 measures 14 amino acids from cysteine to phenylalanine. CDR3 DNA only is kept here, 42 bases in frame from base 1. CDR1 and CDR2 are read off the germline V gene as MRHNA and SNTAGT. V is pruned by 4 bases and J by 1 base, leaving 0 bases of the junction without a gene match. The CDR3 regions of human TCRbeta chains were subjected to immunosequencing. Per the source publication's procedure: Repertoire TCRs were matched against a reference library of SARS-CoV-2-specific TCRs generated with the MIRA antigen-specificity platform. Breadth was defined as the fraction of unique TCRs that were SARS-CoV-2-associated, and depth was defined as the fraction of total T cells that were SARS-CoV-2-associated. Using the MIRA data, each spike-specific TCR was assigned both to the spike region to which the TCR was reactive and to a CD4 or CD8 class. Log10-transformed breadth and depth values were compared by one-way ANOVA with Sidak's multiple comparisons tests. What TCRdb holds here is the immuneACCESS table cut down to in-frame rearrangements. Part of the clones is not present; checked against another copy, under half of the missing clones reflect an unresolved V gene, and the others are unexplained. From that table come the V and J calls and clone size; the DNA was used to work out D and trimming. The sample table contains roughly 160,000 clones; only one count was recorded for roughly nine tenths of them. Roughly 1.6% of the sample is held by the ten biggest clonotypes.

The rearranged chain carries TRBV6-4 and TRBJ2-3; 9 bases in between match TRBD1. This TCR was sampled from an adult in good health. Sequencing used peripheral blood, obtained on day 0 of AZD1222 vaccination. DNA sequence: TGTGCCAGCAGTGGGACAGGGGGCACAGATACGCAGTATTTT. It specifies CASSGTGGTDTQYF.